The source of this T cell receptor (beta chain) is a study of vaccination and CD4 T cells after COVID-19. Treatment described: roughly nine-day PBMC culture with coronavirus spike peptide pools or control peptides (ViraFEST assay). An Oncomine TCR Beta short-read assay was used to sequence the DNA from cultured CD4+ T cells. TCRdb independently ran MiXCR on the PCR reads; one entry per CDR3 protein. Seen here are roughly 4,000 distinct CDR3 sequences, approximately 48% observed once, and the top ten hold approximately 42%. Losses at the gene ends were 4 bases for V and 4 bases for J; bases not matched to a gene: 7. The germline CDR1 and CDR2 sequences are SGHAT and FQNNGV. This CDR3 is built from 14 residues. Remarks on this clonotype: Antigen: not known.

The sample taken for sequencing was CD4+ T cells from blood, cultured in vitro. The TCR was taken from a human donor who had recovered from COVID-19. The chain recombines TRBV11-2 with TRBJ2-7; TRBD1 agrees at 7 bases. CDR3 sequence reads: CASSSRTGTYEQYF. CDR3 coding DNA: TGTGCCAGCAGCTCTCGGACAGGCACTTACGAGCAGTACTTC.